These 21 T cell receptor beta chains came from one sample sequenced in a study of blood T cell repertoires in COVID-19 (TCRdb year 2020). Receptor amplification or capture employed the immunoSEQ multiplex PCR assay. Imported from immuneACCESS, the table was reduced by TCRdb to in-frame sequences with V and J called. These copies leave out some clones; in studies compared against another copy, an unresolved V gene accounts for under half, and the cause of the remainder is not known. The sample table records under 400,000 clones; roughly 89% of these occur just once. The leading ten clones occupy 3% to 4% of the sample. Material for sequencing was peripheral blood. These receptor sequences come from a woman aged 60-70 years with COVID-19, enrolled during active disease.

This clone was seen a single time. V and J are TRBV7-6 and TRBJ2-5; 7 bases map to TRBD2. V lost 6 bases, J lost 4 bases, and 17 bases stayed unmatched. This CDR3 region has 17 residues. Germline V gene data show CDR1 as SGHVS and CDR2 as FNYEAQ. CDR3 protein: CASSPGTGTTSLETQYF. The CDR3 region has the DNA TGTGCCAGCAGTCCGGGCACCGGGACTACATCCCTAGAGACCCAGTACTTC.

CDR3 in amino acids: CASSLVGDRETAGYTF. The CDR3 nucleotides are TGTGCCAGCAGCTTAGTCGGGGACAGGGAAACGGCTGGCTACACCTTC. The chain has TRBV7-9 and TRBJ1-2; 9 bases agree with TRBD1. Germline assignment: CDR1 SEHNR and CDR2 FQNEAQ (reference sequence). This CDR3 contains 16 residues. The V gene end was trimmed by 1 base and the J gene end by 7 bases; junction bases not matched to a gene: 10.

CDR3: CASSIDSRASGANVLTF. CDR3 nucleotide sequence: TGTGCCAGTAGTATAGATAGCAGGGCCTCTGGGGCCAACGTCCTGACTTTC. V and J are TRBV19 and TRBJ2-6; D may be TRBD1 (5 bases). The CDR3 is 17 amino acids. In germline, CDR1 is LNHDA, CDR2 SQIVND (reference sequence). V was pared by 0 bases and J by 0 bases, with 9 bases between.

V and J are TRBV3-1 (or the pseudogene TRBV3-2) and TRBJ1-6, with D perhaps matching TRBD1 (6 bases). Germline loops: CDR1 LGHDT, CDR2 YNNKEL (reference sequence). CDR3 length: 16 residues. The V gene lost 1 base and the J gene lost 1 base, with 8 bases spanning the gap. For the CDR3, the DNA is TGTGCCAGCAGCCAAGTAACAGGGTCCTATAATTCACCCCTCCACTTT. This translates into CASSQVTGSYNSPLHF.

The V and J genes are TRBV2 and TRBJ1-1; TRBD1 matches 8 bases. The CDR3 totals 13 residues. Losses at the gene ends were 3 bases for V and 5 bases for J; bases not matched to a gene: 2. CDR1 is SNHLY, CDR2 FYNNEI, per germline. In nucleotides, the CDR3 is TGTGCCAGCAGTGATGACAGGGGTACTGAAGCTTTCTTT. Residues: CASSDDRGTEAFF.

The CDR3 bases are TGTGCCAGCAGCGGACAGTATAGCAATCAGCCCCAGCATTTT. This encodes CASSGQYSNQPQHF. The rearrangement uses TRBV27 and TRBJ1-5; possible D gene TRBD1, 6 bases. Trimming stripped 6 bases from V and 0 bases from J, with 9 bases between. Germline lookup yields CDR1 MNHEY and CDR2 SMNVEV (reference sequence). This CDR3 region has 14 residues.

The chain recombines TRBV6-5 with TRBJ2-7; D perhaps matches TRBD1 (5 bases). Trimming shortened V by 6 bases and J by 2 bases, and 8 bases separated the two germline ends. This CDR3 is 12 amino acids long. Germline-derived CDR1 and CDR2 are MNHEY and SVGAGI. CDR3 nucleotides: TGTGCCAGCAGGGTAGGGGCCTACGAGCAGTACTTC. Residues: CASRVGAYEQYF.

This clone was seen just once. The chain combines TRBV18 with TRBJ1-1; D is uncertain. CDR1 and CDR2 from the germline V gene are KGHSH and LQKENI. Trimming took off 6 bases at V and 5 bases at J, with 13 bases between the two ends. CDR3 length: 13 residues. CDR3 nucleotides: TGTGCCAGCTCTCCCTCCGGGGTTACTGAAGCTTTCTTT. Its translation is CASSPSGVTEAFF.

This chain connects TRBV18 to TRBJ1-1; a weak D match, TRBD1 (5 bases). The CDR3 is 13 residues long. Germline lookup yields CDR1 KGHSH and CDR2 LQKENI. Trimming stripped 6 bases from V and 1 base from J, with 9 bases between. The CDR3 reads CASSRGENTEAFF. Written as DNA, the CDR3 is TGTGCCAGCTCGCGGGGGGAGAACACTGAAGCTTTCTTT.

The chain links TRBV2 to TRBJ1-6; TRBD1 matches 7 bases. The ends lost 7 bases at V and 5 bases at J; junction bases unmatched: 2. From germline, CDR1 is SNHLY and CDR2 FYNNEI. The CDR3 is 13 residues long. The CDR3 DNA reads TGTGCCAGCATCGGGACAGATAATTCACCCCTCCACTTT. Encoded protein: CASIGTDNSPLHF.

This chain connects TRBV2 to TRBJ1-6; D perhaps matches TRBD1 (6 bases). The CDR3 covers 14 residues. V lost 4 bases to trimming and J lost 8 bases, with 12 bases between them. CDR1 is SNHLY and CDR2 is FYNNEI in the germline V gene. The CDR3 reads CASSVRGFDSPLHF. CDR3 coding DNA: TGTGCCAGCAGTGTCAGGGGTTTCGATTCACCCCTCCACTTT.

The chain links TRBV11-2 to TRBJ2-1; a possible D gene is TRBD2 (5 bases). CDR1 and CDR2 from the germline V gene are SGHAT and FQNNGV. The CDR3 consists of 16 residues. V was pared by 0 bases and J by 0 bases, with 9 bases between. CDR3 amino acids: CASSLEVRGSYNEQFF. In DNA form, the CDR3 reads TGTGCCAGCAGCTTAGAAGTCCGGGGCTCCTACAATGAGCAGTTCTTC. The variable domain in full, completed from reference TRBV11-2 and TRBJ2-1, reads EAGVAQSPRYKIIEKRQSVAFWCNPISGHATLYWYQQILGQGPKLLIQFQNNGVVDDSQLPKDRFSAERLKGVDSTLKIQPAKLEDSAVYLCASSLEVRGSYNEQFFGPGTRLTVL.

The V and J genes are TRBV7-2 and TRBJ1-1, with TRBD1 matching 10 bases. Germline CDR1 SGHTA, CDR2 FQGNSA. This CDR3 comprises 18 residues. The V gene end was trimmed by 1 base and the J gene end by 0 bases; junction bases not matched to a gene: 8. DNA of the CDR3: TGTGCCAGCAGCTTAGTAGGGACAGGGGCAACTCTGAACACTGAAGCTTTCTTT. Protein product: CASSLVGTGATLNTEAFF.

This chain links TRBV20-1 with TRBJ1-2; tentative D call: TRBD1 (5 bases). V was clipped by 6 bases and J by 8 bases, with 13 bases between them. The CDR3 is 11 amino acids. The germline gives CDR1 DFQATT, CDR2 SNEGSKA (reference sequence). The CDR3 nucleotides read TGCAGTGCCTCCCCCGGGGGGGGCTACACCTTC. Translating gives CSASPGGGYTF.

The rearrangement links TRBV28 to TRBJ1-2; D is unresolved. Deletions cut 4 bases from V and 4 bases from J, with 4 bases between. Germline CDR1 reads MDHEN; CDR2 reads SYDVKM. This CDR3 spans 11 amino acids. CDR3 residues: CASSSRYGYTF. CDR3 nucleotide sequence: TGTGCCAGCAGTTCCCGCTATGGCTACACCTTC.

The chain recombines TRBV19 with TRBJ2-1, with TRBD2 matching 12 bases. Per germline, CDR1 LNHDA and CDR2 SQIVND (reference sequence). The CDR3 extends over 20 amino acids. With 5 bases clipped from V and 6 bases from J, the junction kept 20 bases outside the gene matches. The DNA of the CDR3 is TGTGCCAGTAGTCCCCCCCCCGGGGCTAGCGGGGGGGCTGAATCCAATGAGCAGTTCTTC. This translates into CASSPPPGASGGAESNEQFF.

V usage is TRBV5-5 and J usage is TRBJ1-5, with 8 bases matching TRBD1. Germline CDR1 is SGHKS and CDR2 is YYEKEE (reference sequence). Trimming cost V 4 bases and J 6 bases; bases outside gene matches: 6. The length of the CDR3 is 14 residues. This CDR3 is CASSHAGGTQPQHF. The CDR3 region has the DNA TGTGCCAGCAGCCATGCAGGGGGCACTCAGCCCCAGCATTTT.

This chain connects TRBV3-1 (or the pseudogene TRBV3-2) to TRBJ1-4; 7 bases align to TRBD1. The length of the CDR3 is 14 residues. V dropped 6 bases and J dropped 7; count of bases not matched to a gene: 8. Germline values: CDR1 LGHDT, CDR2 YNNKEL (reference sequence). As DNA, the CDR3 is TGTGCCAGCAGGCGACAGGGAAGGGGTGAAAAACTGTTTTTT. Translation: CASRRQGRGEKLFF.

The CDR3 region has the DNA TGTGCCAGCAGCGGAAGTCGGACAGGGGCGTTATACAATGAGCAGTTCTTC. It translates to CASSGSRTGALYNEQFF. The V gene is TRBV9, the J gene TRBJ2-1; 9 nucleotides line up with TRBD1. From germline, CDR1 is SGDLS and CDR2 YYNGEE. The CDR3 covers 17 residues. V shed 3 bases and J 4 bases; nucleotides not matched to a gene: 11.

In its sample, this clone was seen a few times. The CDR3 bases are TGTGCCAGCTCACCCTTTGACAGGGGTGATGGCTACACCTTC. Protein product: CASSPFDRGDGYTF. The rearrangement joins TRBV18 to TRBJ1-2; 8 bases align to TRBD1. This CDR3 has 14 residues. Unmatched junction bases numbered 6, after V lost 3 bases and J lost 6 bases. CDR1 is KGHSH, CDR2 LQKENI, per germline.

This chain links TRBV6-5 with TRBJ1-1; D remains ambiguous. V was shortened by 5 bases and J by 1 base, with 14 bases between the two germline ends. Germline CDR1 reads MNHEY; CDR2 reads SVGAGI. There are 15 residues in the CDR3. CDR3 nucleotide sequence: TGTGCCAGCAGTCATGGACTCCTGGGGAACACTGAAGCTTTCTTT. Amino acid sequence: CASSHGLLGNTEAFF.